This T cell receptor (beta chain) was identified during a study of shared clonotypes between healthy human individuals. Healthy and HIV-negative, the adult donors had no recent acute infections or vaccinations. For unsorted samples, genomic DNA was extracted from 94 million or so PBMCs. Running of the assay took place at deep level. Ten immunoSEQ deep assay plates were used to sequence the DNA of unsorted PBMCs. Here immunoSEQ multiplex PCR was the method, and the copy in TCRdb shows in-frame clones only, minus some. The table records roughly 480,000 clones, 79% of them present only once. This CDR3 has 11 amino acids. V lost 8 bases and J lost 7, with 13 bases in between. Germline V gives CDR1 DFQATT, CDR2 SNEGSKA (reference sequence).

The origin of this receptor is a woman aged 40-49 years in good health. Some clones in this sample may be carry-over from other donors' samples. The chain has TRBV20-1 and TRBJ2-3; D is ambiguous. The sample was PBMCs. For the CDR3, the DNA is TGCAGTTCCGGAGTTGTAAATACGCAGTATTTT. It is translated as CSSGVVNTQYF.